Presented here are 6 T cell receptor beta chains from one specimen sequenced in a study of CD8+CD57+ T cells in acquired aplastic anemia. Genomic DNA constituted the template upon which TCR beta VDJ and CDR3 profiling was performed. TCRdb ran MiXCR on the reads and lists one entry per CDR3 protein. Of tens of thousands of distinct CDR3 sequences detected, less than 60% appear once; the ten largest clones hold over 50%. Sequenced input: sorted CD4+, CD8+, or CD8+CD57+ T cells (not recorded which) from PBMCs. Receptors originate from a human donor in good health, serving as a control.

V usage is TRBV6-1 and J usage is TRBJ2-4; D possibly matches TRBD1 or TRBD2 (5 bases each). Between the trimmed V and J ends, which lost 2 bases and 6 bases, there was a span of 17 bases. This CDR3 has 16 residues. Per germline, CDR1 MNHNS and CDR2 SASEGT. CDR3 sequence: CASSEPGTPSGNIQYF. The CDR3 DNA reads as TGTGCCAGCAGTGAACCAGGGACCCCCTCGGGAAACATTCAGTACTTC.

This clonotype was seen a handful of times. The CDR3 here is CASSAAWYNEQFF. The DNA for the CDR3 is TGTGCCAGCAGTGCTGCCTGGTACAATGAGCAGTTCTTC. The chain has TRBV2 and TRBJ2-1; no firm D call. Trimming took off 4 bases at V and 4 bases at J, with 8 bases between the two ends. Germline assignment: CDR1 SNHLY and CDR2 FYNNEI. The CDR3 runs 13 residues.

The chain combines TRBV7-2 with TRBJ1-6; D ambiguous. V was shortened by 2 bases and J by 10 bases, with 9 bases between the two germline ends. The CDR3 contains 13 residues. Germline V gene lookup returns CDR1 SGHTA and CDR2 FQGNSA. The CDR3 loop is CASSLYPESPLHF. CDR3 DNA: TGTGCCAGCAGCTTATATCCAGAATCACCCCTCCACTTT.

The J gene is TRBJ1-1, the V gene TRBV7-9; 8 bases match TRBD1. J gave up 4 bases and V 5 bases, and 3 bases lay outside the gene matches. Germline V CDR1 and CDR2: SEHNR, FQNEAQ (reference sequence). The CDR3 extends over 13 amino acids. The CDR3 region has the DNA TGTGCCAGCAGCCGGACAGGGACCACTGAAGCTTTCTTT. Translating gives CASSRTGTTEAFF.

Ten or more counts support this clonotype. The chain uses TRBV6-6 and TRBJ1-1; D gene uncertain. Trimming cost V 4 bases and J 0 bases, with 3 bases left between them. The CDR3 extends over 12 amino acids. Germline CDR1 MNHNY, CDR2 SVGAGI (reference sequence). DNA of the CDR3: TGTGCCAGCAGTTCCATGAACACTGAAGCTTTCTTT. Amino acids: CASSSMNTEAFF.

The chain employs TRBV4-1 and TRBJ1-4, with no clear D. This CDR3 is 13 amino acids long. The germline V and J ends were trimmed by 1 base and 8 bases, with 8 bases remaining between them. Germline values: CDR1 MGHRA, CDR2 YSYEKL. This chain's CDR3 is CASSQVRGEKLFF. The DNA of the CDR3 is TGCGCCAGCAGCCAAGTTCGAGGGGAAAAACTGTTTTTT.